The 9 T cell receptor beta chains below come from one sample, sequenced in a study of blood T cell repertoires in COVID-19 (dated by TCRdb to the early 2020s). Libraries were constructed by the immunoSEQ multiplex PCR assay. What TCRdb holds here is the immuneACCESS table cut down to in-frame rearrangements. Part of the clones is not present; checked against another copy, under half of the missing clones reflect an unresolved V gene, and the others are unexplained. This sample is represented by about 410,000 clones; roughly nine tenths of them were singletons. The ten top clones hold less than 2% of the sample. Specimen: PBMCs or T cells enriched from blood (not recorded which). The receptors stem from a woman in her twenties or thirties who had recovered from COVID-19.

As for this clone: Other DNA sequences in the sample encode the same CDR3. The V call is TRBV19, the J call TRBJ2-7; TRBD2 is a possible D gene (6 bases). The CDR3 extends over 12 amino acids. Germline-derived CDR1 and CDR2 are LNHDA and SQIVND (reference sequence). V shed 5 bases and J shed 3 bases, with 8 bases lying between them. CDR3 loop: CASSRGDYEQYF. CDR3 bases: TGTGCCAGTAGTCGCGGGGACTACGAGCAGTACTTC.

The chain has TRBV6-6 and TRBJ1-4; D might be TRBD1 (6 bases). Germline CDR1 reads MNHNY; CDR2 reads SVGAGI (reference sequence). CDR3 length: 15 residues. Trimming took off 2 bases at V and 7 bases at J, with 14 bases between the two ends. The CDR3: CASSYVRGVVEKLFF. The CDR3 coding sequence is TGTGCCAGCAGTTACGTCAGGGGTGTAGTTGAAAAACTGTTTTTT.

The chain joins TRBV7-9 to TRBJ1-1, with TRBD1 matching over 8 bases. There are 15 residues in the CDR3. V gave up 5 bases and J gave up 0 bases; unmatched junction bases: 5. Germline V gene lookup returns CDR1 SEHNR and CDR2 FQNEAQ (reference sequence). This CDR3 is CASSRTRGLNTEAFF. For the CDR3, the DNA is TGTGCCAGCAGCCGAACCAGGGGGCTGAACACTGAAGCTTTCTTT.

This clone was recorded only once. The chain couples TRBV3-1 (or the pseudogene TRBV3-2) to TRBJ2-1; TRBD2 matches at 14 bases. This CDR3 is built from 17 residues. V shed 1 base, J shed 6 bases, and the junction held 5 bases outside the gene matches. Germline values: CDR1 LGHDT, CDR2 YNNKEL (reference sequence). The CDR3 bases are TGTGCCAGCAGCCAAGGAGGGACTAGCGGGGGACTCAATGAGCAGTTCTTC. Encoded protein: CASSQGGTSGGLNEQFF.

The chain uses TRBV12-5 and TRBJ1-5; the D gene is possibly TRBD1 (5 bases). Germline-derived CDR1 and CDR2 are LGHNT and FRNRAP. The CDR3 is 20 amino acids. The ends were cut back, 2 bases at V and 1 base at J, with 24 bases in the middle. Here the CDR3 DNA reads TGTGCTAGTGGTTTGTCGGTCTATCGCCGACAGCCGGCCAGCAATCAGCCCCAGCATTTT. It yields the protein CASGLSVYRRQPASNQPQHF.

V gene TRBV19 combines with J gene TRBJ1-2, with TRBD1 matching over 7 bases. The germline gives CDR1 LNHDA, CDR2 SQIVND (reference sequence). V lost 5 bases to trimming and J lost 3 bases; unmatched junction nucleotides: 9. This CDR3 has 15 amino acids. The CDR3 DNA reads as TGTGCCAGTAGTTCCAGACAGGGACTTGACTATGGCTACACCTTC. Its translation: CASSSRQGLDYGYTF.

The rearrangement joins TRBV2 to TRBJ2-2, with TRBD2 matching over 11 bases. Germline lookup yields CDR1 SNHLY and CDR2 FYNNEI. After removal of 6 bases from V and 4 bases from J, the junction contained 10 bases not matched to a gene. The CDR3 is 17 residues long. The CDR3 DNA follows: TGTGCCAGCAGCCCTAATAGCGGGGGGGCGGGCACCGGGGAGCTGTTTTTT. This codes for CASSPNSGGAGTGELFF.

This chain joins TRBV4-1 and TRBJ1-4; D not certain. Trimming took off 6 bases at V and 6 bases at J, with 20 bases between the two ends. Germline V gene sequence: CDR1 MGHRA, CDR2 YSYEKL. This CDR3 has 16 amino acids. CDR3: CASSRPLLAADEKLFF. CDR3 sequence (DNA): TGCGCCAGCAGTCGGCCCCTTCTCGCGGCGGATGAAAAACTGTTTTTT.

The rearrangement links TRBV27 to TRBJ2-7; TRBD2 might be the D (5 bases). This CDR3 contains 16 residues. Germline assignment: CDR1 MNHEY and CDR2 SMNVEV (reference sequence). With 3 bases removed from V and 0 bases from J, the gap between germline ends came to 15 bases. The CDR3 here is CASSFGKRTNSYEQYF. DNA of the CDR3: TGTGCCAGCAGTTTCGGGAAGCGTACGAACTCCTACGAGCAGTACTTC.